This paragraph covers one T cell receptor (beta chain) sequence. Antigen unknown. Donors came from a validation cohort of approximately 110 subjects, distinct from the first 666-subject cohort. This sample is part of a study of cytomegalovirus exposure and HLA in healthy donors. Germline V gene sequence: CDR1 LGHNA, CDR2 YSLEER. The CDR3 length is 18 residues. Trimming removed 1 base at V and 0 bases at J, with 16 bases between. Generated by immunoSEQ multiplex PCR, the TCRdb table keeps only in-frame clones and is missing some. Among 150,000 to 170,000 clones, roughly 84% were seen once, and the ten largest hold roughly 1.9%. General observations from the study: Accounts indicate the classifier identified cytomegalovirus status with strong specificity and sensitivity. Within the 130 or so validation repertoires, first-cohort TCR clusters tended to co-occur, according to a later analysis.

The origin of this receptor is a human donor in good health. This sequence joins TRBV4-3 and TRBJ1-5; D gene uncertain. The specimen was PBMCs. CDR3 sequence: CASSQGEEVTTSNQPQHF. CDR3 sequence (DNA): TGCGCCAGCAGCCAAGGGGAGGAGGTGACTACTAGCAATCAGCCCCAGCATTTT.